The 26 T cell receptor beta chains reported below all come from one sample, sequenced in a study of T cell responses to AZD1222 COVID-19 vaccine. The repertoire was sequenced with immunoSEQ multiplex PCR; TCRdb's copy has only in-frame clones and lacks some. The sample has over 50,000 clones, about 88% seen once. Material: peripheral blood, obtained on day 0 of AZD1222 vaccination. The receptors derive from an adult in good health.

The V gene is TRBV3-1 (or the pseudogene TRBV3-2), the J gene TRBJ1-5; D might be TRBD1 (6 bases). Germline CDR1 is LGHDT and CDR2 is YNNKEL (reference sequence). The CDR3 has 13 amino acids. The V and J ends lost 1 base and 7 bases respectively, with 8 bases between them. This CDR3 reads CASSQVGQQPQHF. DNA of the CDR3: TGTGCCAGCAGCCAAGTTGGACAGCAGCCCCAGCATTTT.

V usage is TRBV7-9 and J usage is TRBJ1-2; TRBD1 matches 8 bases. The CDR3 spans 14 residues. Trimming removed 5 bases from V and 8 bases from J; junction bases left unmatched: 10. Germline-derived CDR1 and CDR2 are SEHNR and FQNEAQ (reference sequence). The CDR3 is CASSPQGVREGYTF. For the CDR3, the DNA is TGTGCCAGCAGCCCACAGGGGGTTAGAGAAGGCTACACCTTC.

The chain links TRBV7-8 to TRBJ1-2, with a weak D call TRBD1 (6 bases). Trimming stripped 1 base from V and 7 bases from J, with 10 bases between. The CDR3 is made up of 13 amino acids. Germline V gene lookup returns CDR1 SGHVS and CDR2 FQNEAQ. The CDR3 reads CASSLDRALGYTF. DNA of the CDR3: TGTGCCAGCAGCTTAGACAGGGCCCTTGGCTACACCTTC.

The chain uses TRBV7-7 and TRBJ2-1; unclear D gene. Trimming took 5 bases from V and 9 from J, leaving 17 bases between them. This CDR3 is 14 amino acids long. CDR1 SSHAT and CDR2 FNYEAQ come from the germline V gene (reference sequence). The DNA for the CDR3 is TGTGCCAGCAGCCCTACACACGAGCAAGGTGAGCAGTTCTTC. Translating gives CASSPTHEQGEQFF.

This chain joins TRBV29-1 and TRBJ2-7; possibly TRBD1 for D (5 bases). The CDR3 loop spans 13 amino acids. Trimming took off 4 bases at V and 6 bases at J, with 16 bases between the two ends. Per germline, CDR1 SQVTM and CDR2 ANQGSEA. The CDR3 sequence: CSVVFGRASEQYF. CDR3 DNA sequence: TGCAGCGTTGTTTTCGGCAGGGCATCCGAGCAGTACTTC.

A single count supports this clone. This rearrangement joins TRBV5-4 to TRBJ2-1; unclear D gene. This CDR3 is 15 amino acids long. Trimming shortened V by 4 bases and J by 2 bases, and 13 bases separated the two germline ends. CDR1 and CDR2 (germline): SGHNT, YYREEE (reference sequence). The CDR3 spells CASSQVPLAYNEQFF. Here the CDR3 DNA reads TGTGCCAGCAGCCAAGTACCGTTGGCCTACAATGAGCAGTTCTTC.

The V call is TRBV6-5, the J call TRBJ2-1; 11 nucleotides align to TRBD2. V was clipped by 2 bases and J by 7 bases; unmatched bases: 7. The CDR3 contains 16 residues. Germline V CDR1 and CDR2: MNHEY, SVGAGI. The CDR3 spells CASSYPGTSGGNEQFF. The CDR3 DNA is TGTGCCAGCAGTTACCCCGGGACTAGCGGAGGGAATGAGCAGTTCTTC.

J is TRBJ1-5 and V is TRBV28; D not resolved. The CDR3 loop spans 14 amino acids. CDR1 is MDHEN, CDR2 SYDVKM, per germline. Trimming pared 5 bases from V and 3 bases from J, leaving 11 bases between. The CDR3 DNA reads TGTGCCAGCAGTGGATCGGGCCTCAATCAGCCCCAGCATTTT. As protein: CASSGSGLNQPQHF. Complete variable domain (other parts from reference TRBV28 and TRBJ1-5): DVKVTQSSRYLVKRTGEKVFLECVQDMDHENMFWYRQDPGLGLRLIYFSYDVKMKEKGDIPEGYSVSREKKERFSLILESASTNQTSMYLCASSGSGLNQPQHFGDGTRLSIL.

V usage is TRBV29-1 and J usage is TRBJ2-1; 10 nucleotides agree with TRBD1. Unmatched junction bases numbered 4, after V lost 5 bases and J lost 3 bases. There are 14 residues in the CDR3. Germline CDR1 SQVTM, CDR2 ANQGSEA. CDR3 region: CSVRDRGDYNEQFF. For the CDR3, the DNA is TGCAGCGTTCGGGACAGGGGTGACTACAATGAGCAGTTCTTC.

In nucleotides, the CDR3 is TGTGCCAGCAGCTTAGCGGCGGGAGGTTCGGTCCAAGAGACCCAGTACTTC. This sequence encodes CASSLAAGGSVQETQYF. This rearrangement joins TRBV7-2 to TRBJ2-5, with 8 positions matching TRBD2. The junction had 7 bases not matched to a gene; V was cut back by 0 bases and J by 1 base. CDR3 size: 17 residues. From germline, CDR1 is SGHTA and CDR2 FQGNSA.

The chain recombines TRBV4-2 with TRBJ2-3; 12 bases map to TRBD2. The CDR3 consists of 18 residues. CDR1 and CDR2 (germline): LGHNA, YNFKEQ. After removal of 8 bases from V and 2 bases from J, the junction contained 14 bases not matched to a gene. CDR3 bases: TGTGCCAGCGACCGAAGGACTAGCGGGGCGGATAACACAGATACGCAGTATTTT. Translation: CASDRRTSGADNTDTQYF.

This clone appeared a few times. The chain couples TRBV11-2 to TRBJ2-7; D gene ambiguous. The CDR3 extends over 13 amino acids. Germline assignment: CDR1 SGHAT and CDR2 FQNNGV. V lost 5 bases to trimming and J lost 1 base, with 9 bases between them. CDR3 coding DNA: TGTGCCAGCAGCCGTGTCGTTTCCTACGAGCAGTACTTC. Protein sequence: CASSRVVSYEQYF.

This clone has more than one count but fewer than ten. The chain is built from TRBV7-2 and TRBJ2-7; D unclear. Germline assignment: CDR1 SGHTA and CDR2 FQGNSA. Trimming took 5 bases from V and 7 from J, leaving 15 bases between them. This CDR3 contains 13 residues. This CDR3 reads CASSPTGGGEQYF. In nucleotides, the CDR3 is TGTGCCAGCAGCCCCACCGGTGGTGGGGAGCAGTACTTC.

V usage is TRBV9 and J usage is TRBJ1-3; possibly TRBD1 for D (6 bases). Germline CDR1 is SGDLS and CDR2 is YYNGEE. This CDR3 has 19 residues. V was trimmed by 3 bases and J by 2 bases, leaving 24 bases between them. The CDR3 loop is CASSARTALLATPGNTIYF. Written as DNA, the CDR3 is TGTGCCAGCAGCGCCAGGACAGCCCTTCTTGCAACACCTGGAAACACCATATATTTT.

This chain uses TRBV5-6 with TRBJ2-7; perhaps TRBD2 as D (5 bases). V lost 0 bases to trimming and J lost 3 bases, with 10 bases between them. The germline V gene has CDR1 SGHDT and CDR2 YYEEEE. This CDR3 is built from 14 residues. For the CDR3, the DNA is TGTGCCAGCAGCTTGGATCCTGGACTCTACGAGCAGTACTTC. Protein product: CASSLDPGLYEQYF.

This rearrangement joins TRBV2 to TRBJ2-3; D uncertain. V was clipped by 5 bases and J by 2 bases, with 17 bases between them. CDR3 size: 16 residues. CDR1 and CDR2 from the germline V gene are SNHLY and FYNNEI. This chain's CDR3 is CASSLHRNQPTDTQYF. The DNA of the CDR3 is TGTGCCAGCAGTTTACACCGGAACCAACCCACAGATACGCAGTATTTT.

The rearrangement links TRBV24-1 to TRBJ2-2, with 9 bases identical to TRBD1. The trim removed 3 bases at V and 5 bases at J, leaving 9 bases unmatched. Germline V gene lookup returns CDR1 KGHDR and CDR2 SFDVKD. The CDR3 totals 17 residues. The CDR3 region has the DNA TGTGCCACCAGTGATCTACCGGGACAGGGACGGACCGGGGAGCTGTTTTTT. Amino acids: CATSDLPGQGRTGELFF.

The gene calls are TRBV15 and TRBJ1-4; TRBD1 might be the D (6 bases). Looked up from germline, CDR1 is LNHNV and CDR2 is YYDKDF (reference sequence). The CDR3 spans 17 residues. V lost 1 base, J lost 8 bases, and 20 bases lay in between. As DNA, the CDR3 is TGTGCCACCAGCAGAGCATGGGACATAGGGGTAGGCGAAAAACTGTTTTTT. Encoded protein: CATSRAWDIGVGEKLFF.

The gene calls are TRBV30 and TRBJ1-4; TRBD1 matches at 7 bases. Per germline, CDR1 GTSNPN and CDR2 SVGIG (reference sequence). Trimming took 5 bases from V and 4 from J; bases not matched to a gene: 7. This CDR3 has 14 amino acids. The CDR3 DNA reads TGTGCCTGGGGCCGTGACAGGGTTAATGAAAAACTGTTTTTT. Encoded protein: CAWGRDRVNEKLFF.

V gene TRBV30 combines with J gene TRBJ2-1, with 12 bases that match TRBD2. The germline CDR1 and CDR2 sequences are GTSNPN and SVGIG (reference sequence). This CDR3 has 16 residues. The V and J ends lost 0 bases and 7 bases, in that order; junction bases with no gene match: 7. The CDR3 DNA sequence: TGTGCCTGGAGTGTACAGTTACTAGCGGGGGGTAATGAGCAGTTCTTC. Amino acid sequence: CAWSVQLLAGGNEQFF.

The chain joins TRBV25-1 to TRBJ1-4, with TRBD1 matching over 7 bases. Looked up from germline, CDR1 is MGHDK and CDR2 is SYGVNS. V lost 5 bases to trimming and J lost 7 bases; unmatched junction nucleotides: 10. The CDR3 is made up of 15 amino acids. CDR3 DNA: TGTGCCAGCAGTTCAAGGACAGGCTCTGCTGAAAAACTGTTTTTT. Its protein product is CASSSRTGSAEKLFF.

The rearrangement uses TRBV7-2 and TRBJ1-1, with D perhaps matching TRBD1 (6 bases). Looked up from germline, CDR1 is SGHTA and CDR2 is FQGNSA. V gave up 3 bases and J gave up 10 bases, with 12 bases separating them. The length of the CDR3 is 12 residues. DNA for the CDR3: TGTGCCAGCAGCTTCACAGGGTTGGGAGCTTTCTTT. Protein sequence: CASSFTGLGAFF.

The chain links TRBV7-2 to TRBJ1-6; TRBD1 might be the D (5 bases). V gave up 5 bases and J gave up 7 bases, with 12 bases separating them. Germline assignment: CDR1 SGHTA and CDR2 FQGNSA. CDR3 length: 14 amino acids. Here the CDR3 reads CASSAGQRNSPLHF. The CDR3 DNA is TGTGCCAGCAGCGCCGGACAACGCAATTCACCCCTCCACTTT.

The chain recombines TRBV6-1 with TRBJ2-3, with 8 bases fitting TRBD2. Trimming took 2 bases from V and 0 from J; bases not matched to a gene: 7. This CDR3 region has 17 residues. In germline, CDR1 is MNHNS, CDR2 SASEGT. For the CDR3, the DNA is TGTGCCAGCAGTGAAACCACTAGCGGACCTAGCACAGATACGCAGTATTTT. Residues: CASSETTSGPSTDTQYF.

Comments on this clone: Other DNA sequences from this sample encode an identical CDR3 as well. The chain employs TRBV27 and TRBJ1-1, with D hard to call. CDR1 MNHEY and CDR2 SMNVEV come from the germline V gene (reference sequence). With 5 bases removed from V and 1 base from J, the gap between germline ends came to 8 bases. The CDR3 has 13 residues. The CDR3 nucleotides read TGTGCCAGCAGTCTTAGACAGAACACTGAAGCTTTCTTT. Its protein is CASSLRQNTEAFF.

V gene TRBV4-3 combines with J gene TRBJ1-2, with D tentatively TRBD1 (5 bases). The V gene's germline CDR1 is LGHNA and CDR2 YSLEER. Trimming took off 1 base at V and 4 bases at J, with 16 bases between the two ends. The CDR3 is 16 amino acids. The CDR3 spells CASSQVSVGDFYGYTF. The CDR3 nucleotides are TGCGCCAGCAGCCAAGTGTCTGTCGGGGACTTCTATGGCTACACCTTC.